The following is a T cell receptor (beta chain) sequence with its context. This entry comes from a study of blood T cell repertoires in COVID-19. On the study more broadly: Some COVID-19 samples were acute and others convalescent; all came from the United States, Italy and Spain. From T cells, B-cell-depleted T cells, or PBMCs came the material, which was cDNA or gDNA.

Source study methods: Estimation of nucleated cell counts relied on the amplification of reference gene primers. Method: immunoSEQ multiplex PCR; TCRdb's copy keeps in-frame clones and lacks some. Clone size and the V and J calls come from that table; the DNA yielded D and trimming. The sample shows 100,000 to 150,000 clones, 80% to 95% of them seen only once. Patients at the Seattle site were enrolled during active infection and followed longitudinally. Germline V lookup: CDR1 MNHNS, CDR2 SASEGT. The CDR3 spans 15 residues. Between the trimmed V and J ends, which lost 5 bases and 5 bases, there was a span of 19 bases.

The sample was peripheral blood. This sequence was found in a man between 50 and 59 years old with COVID-19, enrolled during active disease. The chain is built from TRBV6-1 and TRBJ2-7; the D gene is possibly TRBD1 (5 bases). The CDR3 bases are TGTGCCAGCAGTAAGTTGTTTCAGGGTTCCCACGAGCAGTACTTC. It is translated as CASSKLFQGSHEQYF.